The 15 T cell receptor beta chains reported below all come from one sample, sequenced in a study of blood T cell repertoires in COVID-19. Libraries were prepared by immunoSEQ multiplex PCR; TCRdb keeps only in-frame clonotypes and omits some of them. The sample consists of 330,000 or so clones, roughly 86% of them appearing once. Sequenced: PBMCs or T cells enriched from blood (not recorded which). All receptors derive from a woman in her 30s who had been exposed to COVID-19.

This clone was detected only a few times. V usage is TRBV14 and J usage is TRBJ2-7; D remains ambiguous. The CDR3 is made up of 13 amino acids. V gave up 3 bases and J gave up 6 bases, with 12 bases separating them. Germline V gene lookup returns CDR1 SGHDN and CDR2 FVKESK. The CDR3 loop is CASSQQQLGEQYF. The DNA for the CDR3 is TGTGCCAGCAGCCAGCAACAGTTAGGCGAGCAGTACTTC.

The rearrangement links TRBV5-3 to TRBJ2-1; 8 bases line up with TRBD2. TRBV5-3 is marked as an open reading frame, function uncertain. This CDR3 contains 16 residues. V shed 0 bases and J 6 bases; nucleotides not matched to a gene: 8. The CDR3 region is CARSLGKRERCNEQFF. The CDR3 bases are TGTGCCAGAAGCTTGGGGAAGCGGGAGAGGTGCAATGAGCAGTTCTTC.

The chain uses TRBV12-5 and TRBJ2-3, with unresolved D. This CDR3 has 16 residues. Trimming left V 0 bases short and J 2 bases short, with 12 bases between. The germline CDR1 and CDR2 sequences are LGHNT and FRNRAP. The CDR3 loop reads CASGLVQIQNTDTQYF. The CDR3 DNA reads TGTGCTAGTGGTTTGGTACAAATACAGAACACAGATACGCAGTATTTT.

As DNA, the CDR3 is TGTGCCAGCAGTGAGGGGGCAACTGAAGCTTTCTTT. Its translation: CASSEGATEAFF. The chain carries TRBV2 and TRBJ1-1; possible D gene TRBD1, 6 bases. The V end lost 3 bases, the J end lost 5 bases, and 7 bases lay between the germline ends. This CDR3 spans 12 amino acids. Germline values: CDR1 SNHLY, CDR2 FYNNEI.

The chain joins TRBV7-9 to TRBJ2-2; 7 positions match TRBD1. Germline V gives CDR1 SEHNR, CDR2 FQNEAQ (reference sequence). This CDR3 spans 14 amino acids. J gave up 3 bases and V 4 bases, and 2 bases lay outside the gene matches. CDR3 in DNA: TGTGCCAGCAGCTGGGACAGTTACACCGGGGAGCTGTTTTTT. Translated, it gives CASSWDSYTGELFF.

CDR3 region: CASSPGTVGDTQYF. The CDR3 DNA sequence: TGTGCCAGCAGCCCGGGGACAGTAGGAGATACGCAGTATTTT. The V call is TRBV5-4, the J call TRBJ2-3; 7 bases map to TRBD1. The length of the CDR3 is 14 residues. The trim removed 4 bases at V and 5 bases at J, leaving 7 bases unmatched. CDR1 SGHNT and CDR2 YYREEE come from the germline V gene (reference sequence).

This sequence joins TRBV14 and TRBJ2-2, with D maybe TRBD1 (5 bases). Germline loops: CDR1 SGHDN, CDR2 FVKESK. The CDR3 has 17 residues. V shed 0 bases and J shed 1 base, with 12 bases lying between them. The CDR3 protein is CASSQDLGRRNTGELFF. The CDR3, as DNA: TGTGCCAGCAGCCAAGATTTGGGGCGCAGGAACACCGGGGAGCTGTTTTTT.

This sequence joins TRBV14 and TRBJ2-6, with TRBD1 identical over 11 bases. This CDR3 spans 19 amino acids. V was pared by 1 base and J by 0 bases, with 5 bases of the junction left unmatched. CDR1 and CDR2 from the germline V gene are SGHDN and FVKESK. CDR3 in DNA: TGTGCCAGCAGCCAAGGAGTTGGGACAGGGGGCTCTGGGGCCAACGTCCTGACTTTC. Protein sequence: CASSQGVGTGGSGANVLTF.

The chain couples TRBV30 to TRBJ1-2, with D tentatively TRBD1 (6 bases). V lost 3 bases and J lost 4, with 12 bases in between. This CDR3 has 13 residues. The V gene's germline CDR1 is GTSNPN and CDR2 SVGIG (reference sequence). DNA of the CDR3: TGTGCCTGGAGCCAGGGGTTGCCCTATGGCTACACCTTC. The encoded protein is CAWSQGLPYGYTF.

This rearrangement joins TRBV5-8 to TRBJ1-5; D not certain. V was shortened by 0 bases and J by 4 bases, with 11 bases between the two germline ends. The germline gives CDR1 SGHTS, CDR2 YDEGEE. CDR3 length equals 15 residues. For the CDR3, the DNA is TGTGCCAGCAGCTTGGGAGACGGGTTGAATCAGCCCCAGCATTTT. Amino acids: CASSLGDGLNQPQHF. Together with reference TRBV5-8 and TRBJ1-5, the CDR3 gives the full variable domain: EAGVTQSPTHLIKTRGQQATLRCSPISGHTSVYWYQQALGLGLQFLLWYDEGEERNRGNFPPRFSGRQFPNYSSELNVNALELEDSALYLCASSLGDGLNQPQHFGDGTRLSIL.

This chain uses TRBV27 with TRBJ1-6, with a weak D call TRBD1 (5 bases). Germline V CDR1 and CDR2: MNHEY, SMNVEV (reference sequence). The CDR3 has 16 residues. The V and J ends lost 4 bases and 7 bases respectively, with 17 bases between them. The CDR3 sequence is CASSSPVRGRNSPLHF. CDR3 nucleotides: TGTGCCAGCAGTTCACCGGTAAGGGGCAGGAATTCACCCCTCCACTTT.

The chain links TRBV19 to TRBJ1-2, with D maybe TRBD1 (6 bases). V dropped 5 bases and J dropped 7 bases, with 17 bases sitting between them. CDR1 and CDR2 (germline): LNHDA, SQIVND (reference sequence). This CDR3 spans 14 amino acids. Here the CDR3 DNA reads TGTGCCAGTAGTGGCATTGGGGGGGGCTTTGGCTACACCTTC. This gives the protein CASSGIGGGFGYTF. The full variable domain, in which reference TRBV19 and TRBJ1-2 provide the parts outside the CDR3, is DGGITQSPKYLFRKEGQNVTLSCEQNLNHDAMYWYRQDPGQGLRLIYYSQIVNDFQKGDIAEGYSVSREKKESFPLTVTSAQKNPTAFYLCASSGIGGGFGYTFGSGTRLTVV.

CDR3 sequence (DNA): TGTGCCAGCAGCCCCCGGACTAGCGGGCCTTACAATGAGCAGTTCTTC. This sequence encodes CASSPRTSGPYNEQFF. The V call is TRBV7-6, the J call TRBJ2-1, with 11 bases aligning to TRBD2. CDR3 length: 16 residues. The J segment lost 4 bases and the V segment lost 5 bases, leaving 7 bases of the junction unmatched. Per germline, CDR1 SGHVS and CDR2 FNYEAQ.

V is TRBV27 and J is TRBJ2-1, with D perhaps TRBD2 (5 bases). The CDR3 loop spans 15 amino acids. Germline CDR1 MNHEY, CDR2 SMNVEV (reference sequence). Trimming stripped 3 bases from V and 7 bases from J, with 16 bases between. This CDR3 reads CASSFGVVRLNEQFF. The CDR3 nucleotides are TGTGCCAGCAGTTTTGGTGTTGTCCGACTAAATGAGCAGTTCTTC.

This clone turned up a few times. Other DNA sequences from this sample encode an identical CDR3 as well. This chain joins TRBV28 and TRBJ1-2, with D maybe TRBD1 (6 bases). Trimming stripped 4 bases from V and 2 bases from J, with 8 bases between. The CDR3 is made up of 13 amino acids. CDR1 MDHEN and CDR2 SYDVKM come from the germline V gene. In DNA, the CDR3 is TGTGCCAGCAGTTCAGGACAGAACTATGGCTACACCTTC. Protein: CASSSGQNYGYTF.